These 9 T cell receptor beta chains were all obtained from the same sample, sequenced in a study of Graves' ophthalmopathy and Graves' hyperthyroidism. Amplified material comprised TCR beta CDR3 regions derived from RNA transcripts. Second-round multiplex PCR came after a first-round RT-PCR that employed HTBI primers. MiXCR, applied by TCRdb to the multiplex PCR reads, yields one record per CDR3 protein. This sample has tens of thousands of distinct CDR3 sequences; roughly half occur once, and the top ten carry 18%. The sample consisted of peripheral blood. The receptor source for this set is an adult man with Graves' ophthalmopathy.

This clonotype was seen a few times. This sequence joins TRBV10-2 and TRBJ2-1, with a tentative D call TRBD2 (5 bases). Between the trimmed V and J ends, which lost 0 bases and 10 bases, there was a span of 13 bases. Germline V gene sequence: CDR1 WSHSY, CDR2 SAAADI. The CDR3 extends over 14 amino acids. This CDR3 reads CASSESTEVGEQFF. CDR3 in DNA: TGCGCCAGCAGTGAGTCGACGGAGGTCGGAGAGCAGTTCTTC.

DNA of the CDR3: TGTGCCAGCAGTGACTCGTCGGCGGGGGAGCTGTTTTTT. Its protein is CASSDSSAGELFF. V is TRBV6-4 and J is TRBJ2-2; unclear D gene. V was clipped by 0 bases and J by 8 bases, with 7 bases between them. CDR3 length equals 13 residues. Germline CDR1 is MRHNA and CDR2 is SNTAGT.

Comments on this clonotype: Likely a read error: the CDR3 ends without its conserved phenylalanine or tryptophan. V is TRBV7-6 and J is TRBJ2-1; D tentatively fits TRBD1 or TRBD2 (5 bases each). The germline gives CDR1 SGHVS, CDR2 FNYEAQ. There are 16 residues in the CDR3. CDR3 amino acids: CASSLEGPLSHNEQFS. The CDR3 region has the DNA TGTGCCAGCAGCTTAGAGGGACCCTTATCCCACAACGAGCAGTTCTCC.

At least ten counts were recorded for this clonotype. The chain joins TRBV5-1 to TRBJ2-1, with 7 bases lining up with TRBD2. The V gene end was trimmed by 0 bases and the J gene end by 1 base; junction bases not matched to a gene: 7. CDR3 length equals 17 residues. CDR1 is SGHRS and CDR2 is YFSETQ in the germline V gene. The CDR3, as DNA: TGCGCCAGCAGCTTGGTTTCCGTCGGGAGGTCCTACAATGAGCAGTTCTTC. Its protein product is CASSLVSVGRSYNEQFF.

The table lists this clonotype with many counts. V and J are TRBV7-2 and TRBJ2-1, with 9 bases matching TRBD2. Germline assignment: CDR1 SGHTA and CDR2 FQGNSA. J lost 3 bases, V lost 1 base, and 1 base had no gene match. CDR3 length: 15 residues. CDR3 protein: CASSLGGGDYNEQFF. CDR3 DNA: TGTGCCAGCAGCTTAGGCGGGGGGGACTACAATGAGCAGTTCTTC.

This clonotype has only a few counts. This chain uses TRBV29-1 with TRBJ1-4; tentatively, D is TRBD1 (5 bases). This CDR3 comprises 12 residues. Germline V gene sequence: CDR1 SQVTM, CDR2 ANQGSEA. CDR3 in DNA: TGCAGTGGTGGGCAGGGTACGGAAAAACTGTTTTTT. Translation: CSGGQGTEKLFF.

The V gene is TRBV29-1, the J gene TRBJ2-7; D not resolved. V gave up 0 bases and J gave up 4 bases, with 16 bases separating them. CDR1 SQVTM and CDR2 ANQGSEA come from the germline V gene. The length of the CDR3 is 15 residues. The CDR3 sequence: CSVEDALAVGYEQYF. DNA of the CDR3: TGCAGCGTTGAAGATGCTTTAGCTGTGGGGTACGAGCAGTACTTC.

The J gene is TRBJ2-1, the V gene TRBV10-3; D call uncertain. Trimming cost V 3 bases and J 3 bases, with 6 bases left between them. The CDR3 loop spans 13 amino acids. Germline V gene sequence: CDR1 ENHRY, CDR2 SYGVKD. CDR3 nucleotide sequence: TGTGCCATCAGTGAAGGTAGCTACAATGAGCAGTTCTTC. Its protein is CAISEGSYNEQFF.

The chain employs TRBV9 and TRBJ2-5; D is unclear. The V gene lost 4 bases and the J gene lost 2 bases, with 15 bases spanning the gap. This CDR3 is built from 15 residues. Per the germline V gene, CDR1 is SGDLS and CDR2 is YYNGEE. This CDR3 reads CASSPRSSVQETQYF. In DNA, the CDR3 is TGTGCCAGCAGCCCCCGGTCGTCAGTTCAAGAGACCCAGTACTTC.